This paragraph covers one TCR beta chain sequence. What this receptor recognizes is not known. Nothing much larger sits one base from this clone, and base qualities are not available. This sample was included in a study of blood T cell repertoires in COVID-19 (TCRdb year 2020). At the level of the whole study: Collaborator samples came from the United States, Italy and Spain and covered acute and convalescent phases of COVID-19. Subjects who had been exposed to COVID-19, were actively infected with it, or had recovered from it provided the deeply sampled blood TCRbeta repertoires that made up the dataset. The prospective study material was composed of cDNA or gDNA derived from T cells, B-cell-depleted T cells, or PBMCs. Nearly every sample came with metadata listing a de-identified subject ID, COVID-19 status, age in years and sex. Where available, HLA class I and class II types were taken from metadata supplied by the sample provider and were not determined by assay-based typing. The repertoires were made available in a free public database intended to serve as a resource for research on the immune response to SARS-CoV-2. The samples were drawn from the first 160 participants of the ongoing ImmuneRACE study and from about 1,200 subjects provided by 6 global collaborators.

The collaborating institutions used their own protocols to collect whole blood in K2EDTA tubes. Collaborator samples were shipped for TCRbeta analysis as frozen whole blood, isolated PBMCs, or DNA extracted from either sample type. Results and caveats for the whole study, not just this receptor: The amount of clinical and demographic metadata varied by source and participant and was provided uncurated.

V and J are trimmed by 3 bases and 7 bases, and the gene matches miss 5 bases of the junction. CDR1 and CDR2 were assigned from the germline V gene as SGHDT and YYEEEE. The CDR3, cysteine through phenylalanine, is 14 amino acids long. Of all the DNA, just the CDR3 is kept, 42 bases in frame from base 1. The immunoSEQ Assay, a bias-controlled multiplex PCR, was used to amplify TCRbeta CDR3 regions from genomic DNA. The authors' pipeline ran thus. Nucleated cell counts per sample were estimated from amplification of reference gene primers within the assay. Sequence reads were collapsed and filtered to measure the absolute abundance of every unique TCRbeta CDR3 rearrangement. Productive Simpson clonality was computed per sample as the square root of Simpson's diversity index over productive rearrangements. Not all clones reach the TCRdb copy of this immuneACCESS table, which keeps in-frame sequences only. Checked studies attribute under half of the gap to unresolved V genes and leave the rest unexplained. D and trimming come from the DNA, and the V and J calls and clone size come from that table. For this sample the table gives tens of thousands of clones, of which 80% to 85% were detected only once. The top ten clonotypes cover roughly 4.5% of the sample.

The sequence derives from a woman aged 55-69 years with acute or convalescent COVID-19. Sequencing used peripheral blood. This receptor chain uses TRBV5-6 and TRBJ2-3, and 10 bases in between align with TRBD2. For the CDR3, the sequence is CASSYSGGRYTQYF. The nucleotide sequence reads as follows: TGTGCCAGCAGCTATAGCGGGGGGCGATATACGCAGTATTTT.